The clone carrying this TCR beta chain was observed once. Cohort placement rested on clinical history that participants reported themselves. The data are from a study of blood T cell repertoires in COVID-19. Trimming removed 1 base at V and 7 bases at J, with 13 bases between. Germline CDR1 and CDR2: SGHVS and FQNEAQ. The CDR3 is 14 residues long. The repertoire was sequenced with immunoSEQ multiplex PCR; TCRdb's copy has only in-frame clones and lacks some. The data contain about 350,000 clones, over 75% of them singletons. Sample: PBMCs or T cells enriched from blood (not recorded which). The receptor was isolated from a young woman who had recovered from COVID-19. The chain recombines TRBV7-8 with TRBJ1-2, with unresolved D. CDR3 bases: TGTGCCAGCAGCTTAGGTGTGGAGTCGGCTGGCTACACCTTC. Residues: CASSLGVESAGYTF.